This TCR delta chain was observed in a study of gamma-delta T cells after stem cell transplantation. This clone was seen more than once but under ten times. The protein given by TCRdb reflects a much larger clone and differs at residue 12 from this DNA's translation, likely from a read error; the protein shown is the DNA's translation. TCRdb reanalyzed the RT-PCR reads using CATT. Of about 1,700 delta-chain clones listed, 2.3% are singletons. The receptor's source is a human donor. It is not recorded whose cells these are; they may come from a transplant donor. Specimen: gamma-delta T cells.

CDR3 loop: CACDTVGDSSDRLIF. The CDR3 DNA is TGTGCCTGTGACACGGTAGGAGACTCCTCCGATAGACTCATCTTT. The chain combines TRDV2 with TRDJ1; D is ambiguous. Germline CDR1 is GEAIGNYY and CDR2 is EKD. The CDR3 loop spans 15 amino acids.